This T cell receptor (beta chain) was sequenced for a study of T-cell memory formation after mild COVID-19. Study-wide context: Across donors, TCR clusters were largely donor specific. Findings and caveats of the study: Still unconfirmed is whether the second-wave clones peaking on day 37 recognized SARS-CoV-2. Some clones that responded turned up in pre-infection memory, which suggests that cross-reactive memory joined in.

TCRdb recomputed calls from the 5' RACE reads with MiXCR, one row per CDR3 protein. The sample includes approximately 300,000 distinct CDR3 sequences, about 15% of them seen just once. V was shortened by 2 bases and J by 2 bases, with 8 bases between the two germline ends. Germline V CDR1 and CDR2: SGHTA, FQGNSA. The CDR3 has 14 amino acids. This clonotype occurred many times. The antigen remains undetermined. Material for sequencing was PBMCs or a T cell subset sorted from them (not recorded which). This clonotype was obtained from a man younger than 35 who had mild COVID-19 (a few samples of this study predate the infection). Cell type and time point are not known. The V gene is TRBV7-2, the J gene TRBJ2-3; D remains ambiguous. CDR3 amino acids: CASSLSDHTDTQYF. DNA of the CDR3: TGTGCCAGCAGCTTATCCGACCACACAGATACGCAGTATTTT.